The clone carrying this TCR beta chain showed up just a few times. The CDR3 is made up of 13 amino acids. V gave up 1 base and J gave up 10 bases, with 11 bases separating them. The germline V gene encodes CDR1 SEHNR and CDR2 FQNEAQ (reference sequence). This sample was included in a study of T cell repertoires in cytomegalovirus infection. Study details: Carrying CMV and the relevant HLA type showed in public TCR beta signatures.

TCRdb re-analysed the reads in MiXCR, keeping a single row per CDR3 protein. Of approximately 630,000 distinct CDR3 sequences in the sample, roughly a quarter were seen once. This TCR was recovered from a human donor in good health (CMV status not recorded). Some clones in this sample may be carry-over from other donors' samples. The V and J genes are TRBV7-9 and TRBJ1-3, with D maybe TRBD1 (5 bases). The material sequenced was CD8+ T cells from PBMCs. The CDR3 is CASSLDAGETIYF. The CDR3 bases are TGTGCCAGCAGCTTAGATGCGGGGGAGACCATATATTTT.